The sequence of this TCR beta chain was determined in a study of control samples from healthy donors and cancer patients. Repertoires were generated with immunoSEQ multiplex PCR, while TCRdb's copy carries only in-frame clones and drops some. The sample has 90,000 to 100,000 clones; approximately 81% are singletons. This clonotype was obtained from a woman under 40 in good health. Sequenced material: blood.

CDR3 sequence (DNA): TGTGCTAGGGCACCATCCTCAGGGAATCAGCCCCAGCATTTT. As protein: CARAPSSGNQPQHF. This chain links TRBV12-5 with TRBJ1-5, with a weak D call TRBD1 (5 bases). CDR1 LGHNT and CDR2 FRNRAP come from the germline V gene. V was pared by 9 bases and J by 4 bases, with 16 bases between. This CDR3 is 14 amino acids long.